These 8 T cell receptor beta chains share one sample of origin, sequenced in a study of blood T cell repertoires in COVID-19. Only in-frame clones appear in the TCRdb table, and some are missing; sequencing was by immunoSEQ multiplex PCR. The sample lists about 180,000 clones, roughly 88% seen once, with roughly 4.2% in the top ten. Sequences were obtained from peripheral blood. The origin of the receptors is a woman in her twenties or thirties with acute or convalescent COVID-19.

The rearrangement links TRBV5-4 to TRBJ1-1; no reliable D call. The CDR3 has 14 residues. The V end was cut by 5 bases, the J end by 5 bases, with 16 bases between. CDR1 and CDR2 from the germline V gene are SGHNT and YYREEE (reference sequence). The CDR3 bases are TGTGCCAGCAGTATAGACCGGGGAGGGACTGAAGCTTTCTTT. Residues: CASSIDRGGTEAFF.

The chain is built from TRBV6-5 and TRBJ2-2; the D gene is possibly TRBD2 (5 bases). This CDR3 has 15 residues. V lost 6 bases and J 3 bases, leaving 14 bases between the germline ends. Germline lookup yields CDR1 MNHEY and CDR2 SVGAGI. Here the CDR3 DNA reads TGTGCCAGCAGCCTGGAGGCCCTCTACACCGGGGAGCTGTTTTTT. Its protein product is CASSLEALYTGELFF.

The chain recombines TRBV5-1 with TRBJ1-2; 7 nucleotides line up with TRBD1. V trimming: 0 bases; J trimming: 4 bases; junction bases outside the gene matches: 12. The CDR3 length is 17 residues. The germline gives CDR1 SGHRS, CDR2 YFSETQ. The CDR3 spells CASSLAAGGTAFYGYTF. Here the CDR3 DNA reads TGCGCCAGCAGCTTGGCGGCAGGGGGGACTGCGTTCTATGGCTACACCTTC.

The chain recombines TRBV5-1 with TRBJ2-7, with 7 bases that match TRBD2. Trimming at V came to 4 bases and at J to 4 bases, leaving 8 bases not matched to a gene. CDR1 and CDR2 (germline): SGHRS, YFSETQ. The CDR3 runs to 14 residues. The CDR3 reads CASSPASGGYEQYF. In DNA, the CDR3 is TGCGCCAGCAGCCCAGCTTCGGGGGGATACGAGCAGTACTTC.

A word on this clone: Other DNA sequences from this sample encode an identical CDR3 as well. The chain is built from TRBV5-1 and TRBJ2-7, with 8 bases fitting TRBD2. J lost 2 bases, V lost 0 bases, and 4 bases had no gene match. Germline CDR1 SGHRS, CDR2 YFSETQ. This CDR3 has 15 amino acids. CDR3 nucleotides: TGCGCCAGCAGCTTGGCCGGGAGGGGCCCCTACGAGCAGTACTTC. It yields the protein CASSLAGRGPYEQYF.

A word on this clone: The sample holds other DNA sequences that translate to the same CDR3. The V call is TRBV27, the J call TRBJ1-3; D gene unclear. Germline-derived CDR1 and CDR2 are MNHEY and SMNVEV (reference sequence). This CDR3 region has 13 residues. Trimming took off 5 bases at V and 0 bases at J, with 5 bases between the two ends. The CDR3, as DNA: TGTGCCAGCAGTCCGAGCTCTGGAAACACCATATATTTT. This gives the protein CASSPSSGNTIYF.

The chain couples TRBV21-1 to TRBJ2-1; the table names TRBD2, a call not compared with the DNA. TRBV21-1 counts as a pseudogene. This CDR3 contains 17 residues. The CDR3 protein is CASSKAFKSYSYNEQFF. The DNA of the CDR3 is TGTGCCAGCAGCAAAGCTTTCAAGAGTTACTCCTACAATGAGCAGTTCTTC.

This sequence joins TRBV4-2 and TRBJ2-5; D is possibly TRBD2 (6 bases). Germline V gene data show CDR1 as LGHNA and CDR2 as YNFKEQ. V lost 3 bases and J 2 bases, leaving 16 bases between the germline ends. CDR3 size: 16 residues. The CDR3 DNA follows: TGTGCCAGCAGCCATGCTCCCGGGGACTCACAAGAGACCCAGTACTTC. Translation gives CASSHAPGDSQETQYF.